A selection of T cell receptor beta chains follows, all from one sample in a study of vaccination effects on CD4 cells after COVID-19. The method was immunoSEQ multiplex PCR; TCRdb's version includes in-frame clones alone and lacks a portion of them. The sample yields tens of thousands of clones, under 80% seen once. No antigen is known for these receptors. Sequencing was performed on CD4+ T cells from PBMCs cultured with HCoV-OC43 spike peptides, taken after COVID-19 vaccination. The receptors come from a human donor who received a COVID-19 vaccine. Both conserved end residues are part of each CDR3. Fields, in order: J gene, V gene, D gene, clone size, CDR3 protein, CDR3 DNA. The D gene is left open where the match is weak. Not every row has a clone size; where given, it reads once, few, many or a size class.

J gene: TRBJ2-5; V gene: TRBV5-1; D gene: TRBD2; clone size: few; CDR3 protein: CASSSGAGGQETQYF; CDR3 DNA: TGCGCCAGCTCCTCTGGGGCGGGGGGGCAGGAGACCCAGTACTTC
J gene: TRBJ2-3; V gene: TRBV7-2; D gene: TRBD2; clone size: NA; CDR3 protein: CASSLVGGVTDTQYF; CDR3 DNA: TGTGCCAGCAGCTTAGTTGGGGGGGTCACAGATACGCAGTATTTT
J gene: TRBJ1-1; V gene: TRBV23-1; D gene: TRBD1; clone size: NA; CDR3 protein: CASSRKGTGPRGTEAFF; CDR3 DNA: TGCGCCAGCAGTCGCAAAGGGACAGGACCAAGGGGAACTGAAGCTTTCTTT
J gene: TRBJ1-1; V gene: TRBV28; D gene: NA; clone size: NA; CDR3 protein: CASSLQDTDRKRHMNTEAFF; CDR3 DNA: TGTGCCAGCAGTTTACAAGATACCGACAGAAAACGTCACATGAACACTGAAGCTTTCTTT
J gene: TRBJ2-1; V gene: TRBV4-3; D gene: NA; clone size: few; CDR3 protein: CASSQSGSGSYNEQFF; CDR3 DNA: TGCGCCAGCAGCCAAAGCGGATCTGGCTCCTACAATGAGCAGTTCTTC
J gene: TRBJ2-5; V gene: TRBV12-5; D gene: NA; clone size: NA; CDR3 protein: CASGLGEETQYF; CDR3 DNA: TGTGCTAGTGGTTTGGGAGAAGAGACCCAGTACTTC
J gene: TRBJ1-3; V gene: TRBV9; D gene: NA; clone size: NA; CDR3 protein: CASSEMGVAGNTIYF; CDR3 DNA: TGTGCCAGCAGCGAGATGGGGGTTGCTGGAAACACCATATATTTT
J gene: TRBJ1-1; V gene: TRBV6-6; D gene: TRBD1; clone size: few; CDR3 protein: CASSYGPGQGAPEAFF; CDR3 DNA: TGTGCCAGCAGTTACGGCCCGGGACAGGGGGCCCCTGAAGCTTTCTTT
J gene: TRBJ1-1; V gene: TRBV5-1; D gene: NA; clone size: once; CDR3 protein: CASSPPEGSVNTEAFF; CDR3 DNA: TGCGCCAGCAGCCCGCCAGAAGGTTCTGTGAACACTGAAGCTTTCTTT
J gene: TRBJ2-5; V gene: TRBV30; D gene: TRBD1; clone size: few; CDR3 protein: CAWGRTGGRKETQYF; CDR3 DNA: TGTGCCTGGGGGAGGACAGGGGGGCGGAAAGAGACCCAGTACTTC
J gene: TRBJ1-6; V gene: TRBV6-5; D gene: TRBD1; clone size: NA; CDR3 protein: CASSSQGEYNSPLHF; CDR3 DNA: TGTGCCAGCAGTTCCCAGGGGGAATATAATTCACCCCTCCACTTT
J gene: TRBJ2-2; V gene: TRBV5-4; D gene: NA; clone size: few; CDR3 protein: CASSFAGRNTGELFF; CDR3 DNA: TGTGCCAGCAGCTTCGCAGGGAGGAACACCGGGGAGCTGTTTTTT
J gene: TRBJ1-3; V gene: TRBV5-6; D gene: TRBD1; clone size: NA; CDR3 protein: CASSPDRGVGNTIYF; CDR3 DNA: TGTGCCAGCAGTCCCGACAGGGGCGTTGGAAACACCATATATTTT
J gene: TRBJ2-5; V gene: TRBV3-1/TRBV3-2; D gene: NA; clone size: NA; CDR3 protein: CASSQDAGTRRAQYF; CDR3 DNA: TGTGCCAGCAGCCAAGATGCCGGGACCAGGAGGGCCCAGTACTTC
J gene: TRBJ1-1; V gene: TRBV12-3/TRBV12-4; D gene: NA; clone size: NA; CDR3 protein: CASGGGTEAFF; CDR3 DNA: TGTGCCAGCGGGGGGGGCACTGAAGCTTTCTTT
J gene: TRBJ1-1; V gene: TRBV4-1; D gene: NA; clone size: NA; CDR3 protein: CASSHPIGDTEAFF; CDR3 DNA: TGCGCCAGCAGCCACCCCATCGGGGACACTGAAGCTTTCTTT
J gene: TRBJ1-4; V gene: TRBV21-1; D gene: NA; clone size: NA; CDR3 protein: CASSKVGGVGPEKLFF; CDR3 DNA: TGTGCCAGCAGCAAAGTGGGAGGAGTAGGTCCTGAAAAACTGTTTTTT
J gene: TRBJ1-2; V gene: TRBV7-8; D gene: NA; clone size: NA; CDR3 protein: CASSRDTGYGYTF; CDR3 DNA: TGTGCCAGCAGCCGGGACACGGGCTATGGCTACACCTTC
J gene: TRBJ2-1; V gene: TRBV19; D gene: NA; clone size: NA; CDR3 protein: CASSILFRDPWGQFF; CDR3 DNA: TGTGCCAGTAGTATACTTTTCCGGGACCCTTGGGGGCAGTTCTTC
J gene: TRBJ1-3; V gene: TRBV25-1; D gene: TRBD1; clone size: NA; CDR3 protein: CASSDTGQASGNTIYF; CDR3 DNA: TGTGCCAGCAGTGACACGGGACAGGCCTCTGGAAACACCATATATTTT
J gene: TRBJ1-2; V gene: TRBV12-2; D gene: NA; clone size: NA; CDR3 protein: CASRLAQIGTENYGYTF; CDR3 DNA: TGTGCAAGTCGCTTAGCCCAAATTGGAACAGAAAACTATGGCTACACCTTC
J gene: TRBJ1-6; V gene: TRBV19; D gene: NA; clone size: once; CDR3 protein: CASSIEAGTANSPLHF; CDR3 DNA: TGTGCCAGTAGTATAGAAGCCGGGACGGCGAATTCACCCCTCCACTTT
J gene: TRBJ1-1; V gene: TRBV5-1; D gene: NA; clone size: once; CDR3 protein: CASRSIQENTEAFF; CDR3 DNA: TGCGCCAGCAGATCCATACAGGAAAACACTGAAGCTTTCTTT
J gene: TRBJ2-5; V gene: TRBV3-1/TRBV3-2; D gene: TRBD2; clone size: NA; CDR3 protein: CASSQEATSGATETQYF; CDR3 DNA: TGTGCCAGCAGCCAAGAGGCCACTAGCGGGGCTACAGAGACCCAGTACTTC
J gene: TRBJ1-1; V gene: TRBV5-1; D gene: NA; clone size: NA; CDR3 protein: CASSLIMNTEAFF; CDR3 DNA: TGCGCCAGCAGCTTGATCATGAACACTGAAGCTTTCTTT
J gene: TRBJ2-6; V gene: TRBV19; D gene: NA; clone size: NA; CDR3 protein: CASSIHRAGANVLTF; CDR3 DNA: TGTGCCAGTAGTATACATAGGGCTGGGGCCAACGTCCTGACTTTC
J gene: TRBJ1-1; V gene: TRBV5-4; D gene: NA; clone size: NA; CDR3 protein: CASSLVGGSEAFF; CDR3 DNA: TGTGCCAGCAGCTTGGTGGGGGGCTCTGAAGCTTTCTTT
J gene: TRBJ1-2; V gene: TRBV9; D gene: NA; clone size: NA; CDR3 protein: CASSSRSHGGYTF; CDR3 DNA: TGTGCCAGCAGCTCACGGTCCCACGGGGGCTACACCTTC
J gene: TRBJ1-2; V gene: TRBV2; D gene: NA; clone size: few; CDR3 protein: CASRSTGGIGYTF; CDR3 DNA: TGTGCCAGCAGATCGACGGGGGGCATTGGCTACACCTTC
J gene: TRBJ1-4; V gene: TRBV7-2; D gene: NA; clone size: NA; CDR3 protein: CASGRSVATNEKLFF; CDR3 DNA: TGTGCCAGCGGACGATCCGTTGCAACTAATGAAAAACTGTTTTTT
J gene: TRBJ2-5; V gene: TRBV18; D gene: NA; clone size: NA; CDR3 protein: CASSPLTVSQETQYF; CDR3 DNA: TGTGCCAGCTCACCGCTGACAGTTTCCCAAGAGACCCAGTACTTC
J gene: TRBJ1-1; V gene: TRBV5-1; D gene: TRBD1; clone size: NA; CDR3 protein: CASSTTGGTEAFF; CDR3 DNA: TGCGCCAGCAGCACGACAGGGGGAACTGAAGCTTTCTTT
J gene: TRBJ1-1; V gene: TRBV6-5; D gene: NA; clone size: once; CDR3 protein: CASILGRPGTEAFF; CDR3 DNA: TGTGCCAGCATCCTGGGGAGACCTGGGACTGAAGCTTTCTTT
J gene: TRBJ1-2; V gene: TRBV2; D gene: NA; clone size: NA; CDR3 protein: CASSGRTAYPYGYTF; CDR3 DNA: TGTGCCAGCAGTGGGAGGACAGCGTATCCCTATGGCTACACCTTC
J gene: TRBJ2-5; V gene: TRBV6-5; D gene: NA; clone size: NA; CDR3 protein: CASSRSIETQYF; CDR3 DNA: TGTGCCAGCAGTAGGAGTATTGAGACCCAGTACTTC
J gene: TRBJ2-4; V gene: TRBV30; D gene: NA; clone size: NA; CDR3 protein: CASSWGVANIQYF; CDR3 DNA: TGTGCCTCGTCCTGGGGGGTAGCAAACATTCAGTACTTC
J gene: TRBJ2-1; V gene: TRBV7-2; D gene: NA; clone size: once; CDR3 protein: CATLEQFF; CDR3 DNA: TGTGCCACCCTTGAGCAGTTCTTC
J gene: TRBJ2-1; V gene: TRBV29-1; D gene: TRBD2; clone size: NA; CDR3 protein: CSVPRTSGGRQFF; CDR3 DNA: TGCAGCGTTCCCCGGACTAGCGGGGGCCGGCAGTTCTTC
J gene: TRBJ2-6; V gene: TRBV5-1; D gene: NA; clone size: NA; CDR3 protein: CASSYKDGGSSGANVLTF; CDR3 DNA: TGCGCCAGCAGTTATAAGGACGGGGGAAGCTCTGGGGCCAACGTCCTGACTTTC
J gene: TRBJ1-1; V gene: TRBV24-1; D gene: NA; clone size: NA; CDR3 protein: CATSDSKGVDTEAFF; CDR3 DNA: TGTGCCACCAGTGATTCAAAAGGGGTTGACACTGAAGCTTTCTTT
J gene: TRBJ2-5; V gene: TRBV19; D gene: TRBD2; clone size: NA; CDR3 protein: CASSPPGRRKTQYF; CDR3 DNA: TGTGCCAGTAGTCCACCCGGGAGGCGAAAGACCCAGTACTTC
J gene: TRBJ2-5; V gene: TRBV7-2; D gene: NA; clone size: once; CDR3 protein: CASSSGQQETQYF; CDR3 DNA: TGTGCCAGCAGCTCCGGACAGCAAGAGACCCAGTACTTC
J gene: TRBJ1-6; V gene: TRBV5-6; D gene: NA; clone size: few; CDR3 protein: CASSSARVNSPLHF; CDR3 DNA: TGTGCCAGCAGCTCCGCAAGGGTAAATTCACCCCTCCACTTT
J gene: TRBJ1-4; V gene: TRBV5-1; D gene: NA; clone size: NA; CDR3 protein: CASSLGTGPEKLFF; CDR3 DNA: TGCGCCAGCAGCTTGGGGACGGGACCTGAAAAACTGTTTTTT
J gene: TRBJ2-5; V gene: TRBV20-1; D gene: NA; clone size: once; CDR3 protein: CSRPKGETQYF; CDR3 DNA: TGCAGTCGACCCAAAGGAGAGACCCAGTACTTC